A single sample gave rise to the 21 T cell receptor beta chains below, sequenced in a study of CD8+ T cells in alopecia areata. Indicated treatment: oral pan-JAK inhibitor, 5-10 mg twice daily. Investigators isolated RNA and reverse transcribed it into cDNA to act as the sequencing template. Data came from immunoSEQ multiplex PCR; TCRdb stores just in-frame clones and leaves some out. There are roughly 110,000 clones in the sample; 84% occur only once, and under 25% lies in the top ten. The sample was CD8+ T cells sorted from blood, taken at week 24, from a patient treated with tofacitinib. The receptors stem from a human donor with alopecia areata.

This clone was observed a few times. V and J are TRBV27 and TRBJ2-3; 9 positions match TRBD1. V was pared by 6 bases and J by 2 bases, with 21 bases of the junction left unmatched. The CDR3 has 20 residues. Germline CDR1 MNHEY, CDR2 SMNVEV (reference sequence). The CDR3 coding sequence is TGTGCCAGCAGCCCCCACACAGGGGGCCTCAGTCCTCTAACCACAGATACGCAGTATTTT. It specifies CASSPHTGGLSPLTTDTQYF.

The chain combines TRBV2 with TRBJ2-5; D is ambiguous. V gave up 4 bases and J gave up 0 bases, with 9 bases separating them. The germline CDR1 and CDR2 sequences are SNHLY and FYNNEI. CDR3 size: 14 residues. CDR3 protein: CASSGQEHQETQYF. As DNA, the CDR3 is TGTGCCAGCAGTGGACAAGAACACCAAGAGACCCAGTACTTC.

The chain recombines TRBV7-9 with TRBJ2-3, with D possibly being TRBD2 (5 bases). The CDR3 runs to 14 residues. Trimming stripped 6 bases from V and 1 base from J, with 11 bases between. The germline V gene encodes CDR1 SEHNR and CDR2 FQNEAQ (reference sequence). CDR3 residues: CASRSGLGTDTQYF. The CDR3 bases are TGTGCCAGCAGATCTGGACTCGGCACAGATACGCAGTATTTT.

This clone has just one count. V is TRBV5-1 and J is TRBJ2-7, with D possibly matching TRBD2 (6 bases). Trimming removed 5 bases from V and 5 bases from J, with 17 bases in between. The CDR3 loop spans 14 amino acids. CDR1 is SGHRS, CDR2 YFSETQ, per germline. DNA of the CDR3: TGCGCCAGCAGACCCGCAGGAGGGTCCCACGAGCAGTACTTC. As protein: CASRPAGGSHEQYF.

The CDR3 loop reads CASSQGQATFYNEQFF. Here the CDR3 DNA reads TGCGCCAGCAGCCAGGGACAGGCGACGTTCTACAATGAGCAGTTCTTC. The chain has TRBV4-3 and TRBJ2-1; 8 nucleotides match TRBD1. Per the germline V gene, CDR1 is LGHNA and CDR2 is YSLEER. The V segment lost 3 bases and the J segment 3 bases; nucleotides outside the gene matches: 7. The CDR3 has 16 amino acids.

This rearrangement joins TRBV5-6 to TRBJ2-1; 8 positions agree with TRBD2. This CDR3 is 16 amino acids long. Trimming at V came to 0 bases and at J to 4 bases, leaving 6 bases not matched to a gene. Germline V lookup: CDR1 SGHDT, CDR2 YYEEEE. CDR3 bases: TGTGCCAGCAGCTTGGCCCTAGCGGGCTATTACAATGAGCAGTTCTTC. Protein: CASSLALAGYYNEQFF.

This sequence joins TRBV7-8 and TRBJ2-7, with D perhaps TRBD1 (5 bases). The germline V and J ends were trimmed by 6 bases and 2 bases, with 11 bases remaining between them. CDR1 and CDR2 from the germline V gene are SGHVS and FQNEAQ. The CDR3 sequence is 13 residues long. CDR3 sequence (DNA): TGTGCCAGCAGGCCGACAGCTACCTACGAGCAGTACTTC. As protein: CASRPTATYEQYF.

This clone was detected only a few times. The V gene is TRBV23-1, the J gene TRBJ2-5; D is unclear. TRBV23-1 qualifies as an ORF whose function is uncertain. The CDR3 extends over 15 amino acids. Trimming left V 4 bases short and J 1 base short, with 13 bases between. Written as DNA, the CDR3 is TGCGCCAGCAGTCCCCCGATACCAGTCCAAGAGACCCAGTACTTC. Translated: CASSPPIPVQETQYF.

The chain employs TRBV23-1 and TRBJ1-2, with 8 bases matching TRBD1. TRBV23-1 is placed among ORFs of uncertain function. The CDR3 contains 16 residues. Germline trimming cut 4 bases from V and 6 bases from J; bases unmatched to any gene: 13. This CDR3 reads CASSLLVRDRLNGYTF. CDR3 coding DNA: TGCGCCAGCAGTCTACTCGTCCGGGACAGGTTGAATGGCTACACCTTC.

The rearrangement uses TRBV5-1 and TRBJ1-1; 7 positions agree with TRBD1. From germline, CDR1 is SGHRS and CDR2 YFSETQ. V shed 4 bases and J 6 bases; nucleotides not matched to a gene: 9. The CDR3 is 14 amino acids. DNA for the CDR3: TGCGCCAGCAGCCTAGGACAGGATTGGTCTGAAGCTTTCTTT. Protein product: CASSLGQDWSEAFF.

V gene TRBV6-1 combines with J gene TRBJ1-1, with TRBD1 as a possible D gene (5 bases). The V gene's germline CDR1 is MNHNS and CDR2 SASEGT. The CDR3 spans 14 residues. V gave up 2 bases and J gave up 5 bases, with 12 bases separating them. The chain's CDR3 is CASSEILEGTEAFF. The CDR3 DNA reads as TGTGCCAGCAGTGAAATTCTGGAGGGGACTGAAGCTTTCTTT.

This clone was counted only a few times. V is TRBV7-8 and J is TRBJ2-7, with D perhaps matching TRBD1 (5 bases). This CDR3 has 14 amino acids. Germline CDR1 SGHVS, CDR2 FQNEAQ. V lost 1 base, J lost 2 bases, and 9 bases lay in between. CDR3 sequence reads: CASSLVQGPYEQYF. DNA of the CDR3: TGTGCCAGCAGCTTAGTGCAGGGCCCCTACGAGCAGTACTTC.

In this sample, this clone turned up once. The chain links TRBV14 to TRBJ1-2, with D possibly TRBD1 on 6 matching bases. CDR3 size: 14 residues. The V end was cut by 4 bases, the J end by 2 bases, with 11 bases between. The germline gives CDR1 SGHDN, CDR2 FVKESK. The CDR3, as DNA: TGTGCCAGCAGCCGAACAGGGTTAAACTATGGCTACACCTTC. Translating gives CASSRTGLNYGYTF.

V is TRBV7-6 and J is TRBJ1-3; tentatively, D is TRBD1 (6 bases). From germline, CDR1 is SGHVS and CDR2 FNYEAQ. CDR3 length: 15 amino acids. V was cut by 1 base and J by 6 bases, with 13 bases left in between. CDR3: CASSLGTVSLNTIYF. DNA of the CDR3: TGTGCCAGCAGCTTAGGGACAGTCTCTTTAAACACCATATATTTT.

The chain recombines TRBV28 with TRBJ2-1, with 7 bases that match TRBD1. The CDR3 totals 17 residues. In germline, CDR1 is MDHEN, CDR2 SYDVKM. V lost 1 base and J lost 0; bases outside the gene matches: 6. The CDR3 protein is CASSLLTGDSSYNEQFF. The CDR3 coding sequence is TGTGCCAGCAGTTTATTAACAGGGGATAGCTCCTACAATGAGCAGTTCTTC.

The CDR3 reads CASKPPQGENTEAFF. In DNA form, the CDR3 reads TGTGCCAGCAAGCCCCCCCAGGGAGAGAACACTGAAGCTTTCTTT. The chain uses TRBV7-9 and TRBJ1-1, with a weak D call TRBD1 (5 bases). Germline CDR1 and CDR2: SEHNR and FQNEAQ (reference sequence). This CDR3 spans 15 amino acids. The V end lost 7 bases, the J end lost 1 base, and 16 bases lay between the germline ends.

The V call is TRBV2, the J call TRBJ1-2, with a possible D match to TRBD1 (6 bases). From germline, CDR1 is SNHLY and CDR2 FYNNEI. CDR3 length: 12 amino acids. CDR3 protein: CGLGQGNYGYTF. Here the CDR3 DNA reads TGTGGTCTCGGGCAGGGGAACTATGGCTACACCTTC.

The chain employs TRBV7-6 and TRBJ2-1; the match to TRBD2 covers 11 bases. V lost 3 bases to trimming and J lost 7 bases; unmatched junction nucleotides: 17. The germline CDR1 and CDR2 sequences are SGHVS and FNYEAQ. The CDR3 contains 19 residues. The chain's CDR3 is CASSLLGLAVPLPENEQFF. CDR3 bases: TGTGCCAGCAGCTTGCTGGGACTAGCGGTCCCATTACCAGAGAATGAGCAGTTCTTC.

The rearrangement joins TRBV27 to TRBJ2-7; no clear D gene. The germline V gene has CDR1 MNHEY and CDR2 SMNVEV (reference sequence). Trimming took off 2 bases at V and 2 bases at J, with 13 bases between the two ends. The CDR3 is 15 residues long. As DNA, the CDR3 is TGTGCCAGCAGTTTAAATGGGCACGCGACCTACGAGCAGTACTTC. It yields the protein CASSLNGHATYEQYF.

V is TRBV20-1 and J is TRBJ2-7; no reliable D call. The V end was cut by 3 bases, the J end by 6 bases, with 9 bases between. This CDR3 region has 11 residues. The germline gives CDR1 DFQATT, CDR2 SNEGSKA (reference sequence). CDR3 residues: CSARFVSEQYF. The DNA of the CDR3 is TGCAGTGCTAGGTTCGTAAGCGAGCAGTACTTC.

This chain joins TRBV2 and TRBJ2-7; D not resolved. This CDR3 spans 14 amino acids. Per germline, CDR1 SNHLY and CDR2 FYNNEI. V shed 8 bases and J shed 4 bases, with 18 bases lying between them. In nucleotides, the CDR3 is TGTGCCAGCGCTCGGGCAGAAGCCGTGTACGAGCAGTACTTC. Protein sequence: CASARAEAVYEQYF.